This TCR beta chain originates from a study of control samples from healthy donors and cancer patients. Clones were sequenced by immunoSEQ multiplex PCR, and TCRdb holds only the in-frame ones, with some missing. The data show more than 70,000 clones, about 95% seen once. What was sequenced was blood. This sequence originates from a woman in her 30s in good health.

CDR3 nucleotides: TGTGCCAGTAGACAAGGGAACTCTGGAAACACCATATATTTT. It yields the protein CASRQGNSGNTIYF. V gene TRBV19 combines with J gene TRBJ1-3, with D unclear. This CDR3 comprises 14 residues. Trimming cost V 6 bases and J 0 bases, with 9 bases left between them. Germline V gene sequence: CDR1 LNHDA, CDR2 SQIVND (reference sequence).